This entry lists 32 T cell receptor beta chains sequenced from one sample in a study of CXCR3-negative and CXCR3-positive naive CD8 T cells. The study made its TRB cDNA libraries by 5' RACE, adding UMI labels. After re-calling the 5' RACE reads, TCRdb lists one entry per CDR3 protein, DNA absent. The sample holds 20,000 to 25,000 distinct CDR3 sequences. The sequenced sample consisted of memory CD8+ T cells from blood. The receptors stem from a human donor in good health. Some clones in this sample may be carry-over from other donors' samples.

The chain joins TRBV6-1 to TRBJ2-6; no DNA is available, so the TRBD1 call from TCRdb remains unchecked. The CDR3 consists of 17 residues. Germline V gives CDR1 MNHNS, CDR2 SASEGT. The CDR3 loop reads CASSEYRGPSGANVLTF.

This chain links TRBV7-2 with TRBJ2-3. This CDR3 region has 15 residues. Per the germline V gene, CDR1 is SGHTA and CDR2 is FQGNSA. This CDR3 reads CASSLPTFGTDTQYF.

The V gene is TRBV29-1, the J gene TRBJ2-1; with no DNA, the TCRdb D assignment of TRBD1 cannot be verified. The germline CDR1 and CDR2 sequences are SQVTM and ANQGSEA. There are 15 residues in the CDR3. CDR3 in amino acids: CSVEFLDRGHNEQFF.

In terms of frequency, this clonotype is medium-sized. The J gene is TRBJ1-1, the V gene TRBV6-5; the TRBD1 assignment by TCRdb is unverifiable without DNA. The CDR3 consists of 14 residues. Germline V lookup: CDR1 MNHEY, CDR2 SVGAGI. The CDR3 protein is CASSYRTENTEAFF.

The rearrangement joins TRBV14 to TRBJ1-2. Per germline, CDR1 SGHDN and CDR2 FVKESK. The CDR3 contains 13 residues. The CDR3 loop reads CASSQAGIYGYTF.

The chain is built from TRBV19 and TRBJ1-1. In germline, CDR1 is LNHDA, CDR2 SQIVND (reference sequence). The CDR3 is 14 amino acids. This CDR3 reads CASSIGQVNTEAFF.

The chain links TRBV27 to TRBJ2-7; there is no DNA to check the TCRdb D call of TRBD2. Germline V gene lookup returns CDR1 MNHEY and CDR2 SMNVEV (reference sequence). This CDR3 has 15 amino acids. CDR3 sequence reads: CASSLLAGRTYEQYF.

The gene calls are TRBV29-1 and TRBJ2-7; TCRdb reports TRBD1, a call that lacks DNA to check it against. Per the germline V gene, CDR1 is SQVTM and CDR2 is ANQGSEA. The CDR3 length is 15 residues. The CDR3 region is CSVPPPWQGAYEQYF.

This chain links TRBV7-6 with TRBJ1-2; lacking DNA, the TRBD1 call made by TCRdb goes unchecked. The CDR3 has 14 amino acids. Germline CDR1 is SGHVS and CDR2 is FNYEAQ. The CDR3 reads CASSLVGGPYGYTF. The full variable domain, in which reference TRBV7-6 and TRBJ1-2 provide the parts outside the CDR3, is GAGVSQSPRYKVTKRGQDVALRCDPISGHVSLYWYRQALGQGPEFLTYFNYEAQQDKSGLPNDRFSAERPEGSISTLTIQRTEQRDSAMYRCASSLVGGPYGYTFGSGTRLTVV.

The chain employs TRBV5-5 and TRBJ2-7; no DNA is available, so the TRBD1 call from TCRdb remains unchecked. Looked up from germline, CDR1 is SGHKS and CDR2 is YYEKEE (reference sequence). This CDR3 contains 13 residues. CDR3: CASSSGQDYEQYF.

The chain recombines TRBV7-7 with TRBJ1-1. This CDR3 region has 14 residues. Germline V lookup: CDR1 SSHAT, CDR2 FNYEAQ (reference sequence). The CDR3 loop is CASSLTGELTEAFF. The variable domain in full, completed from reference TRBV7-7 and TRBJ1-1, reads GAGVSQSPRYKVTKRGQDVTLRCDPISSHATLYWYQQALGQGPEFLTYFNYEAQPDKSGLPSDRFSAERPEGSISTLTIQRTEQRDSAMYRCASSLTGELTEAFFGQGTRLTVV.

This clonotype is identified as medium-sized from frequency. This chain links TRBV2 with TRBJ2-1. CDR1 is SNHLY and CDR2 is FYNNEI in the germline V gene. This CDR3 is 14 amino acids long. This CDR3 is CASSDKEGYNEQFF. Full variable domain (rest looked up from reference TRBV2 and TRBJ2-1): EPEVTQTPSHQVTQMGQEVILRCVPISNHLYFYWYRQILGQKVEFLVSFYNNEISEKSEIFDDQFSVERPDGSNFTLKIRSTKLEDSAMYFCASSDKEGYNEQFFGPGTRLTVL.

CDR3 region: CASSSILRDNEQFF. This chain uses TRBV7-6 with TRBJ2-1; the D call from TCRdb, TRBD1, cannot be confirmed without DNA. This CDR3 has 14 residues. Per the germline V gene, CDR1 is SGHVS and CDR2 is FNYEAQ.

J is TRBJ1-2 and V is TRBV7-2. Germline-derived CDR1 and CDR2 are SGHTA and FQGNSA. The CDR3 contains 16 residues. The CDR3 sequence is CASSTSPVVIEGGYTF.

J is TRBJ2-1 and V is TRBV29-1; TCRdb proposes TRBD2, but this gene call is untestable without DNA. Germline CDR1 SQVTM, CDR2 ANQGSEA. The CDR3 loop spans 13 amino acids. The CDR3: CSVPAQGAQGVVF.

The rearrangement links TRBV4-1 to TRBJ2-5; TCRdb outputs TRBD2, but without DNA this stays unchecked. Per germline, CDR1 MGHRA and CDR2 YSYEKL. This CDR3 contains 16 residues. The CDR3 sequence: CASSYTSGGAGETQYF.

The chain employs TRBV9 and TRBJ2-7; TCRdb lists TRBD1, though no DNA is available to test this call. CDR1 is SGDLS and CDR2 is YYNGEE in the germline V gene. There are 13 residues in the CDR3. CDR3: CASSVEQGDEQYF.

The chain is built from TRBV14 and TRBJ2-2. CDR3 length equals 14 residues. Germline V gene lookup returns CDR1 SGHDN and CDR2 FVKESK. The CDR3 is CASSQSTYTGELFF.

The chain links TRBV7-8 to TRBJ2-5; TCRdb picks TRBD1, but there is no DNA to check that call. Germline-derived CDR1 and CDR2 are SGHVS and FQNEAQ. The CDR3 extends over 16 amino acids. The CDR3 loop reads CASSPADRGLGETQYF.

CDR3 amino acids: CASSLDLAGGPETQYF. This sequence joins TRBV7-2 and TRBJ2-5; TCRdb's assignment of TRBD2 cannot be checked, as there is no DNA. Germline V gene lookup returns CDR1 SGHTA and CDR2 FQGNSA. The CDR3 consists of 16 residues.

This clonotype is called medium-sized (0.01 to 0.1%) based on its frequency. The chain links TRBV12-3 or TRBV12-4 to TRBJ2-5; the TRBD2 assignment by TCRdb is unverifiable without DNA. The CDR3 spans 17 residues. The CDR3 protein is CASSPLAGESIAETQYF.

This sequence joins TRBV20-1 and TRBJ2-7; TCRdb selects TRBD1, and the lack of DNA leaves this call unchecked. Germline CDR1 reads DFQATT; CDR2 reads SNEGSKA (reference sequence). The CDR3 loop spans 15 amino acids. The CDR3 protein is CSARTRGGVGDEQYF.

The chain carries TRBV5-5 and TRBJ2-2. This CDR3 contains 14 residues. Per germline, CDR1 SGHKS and CDR2 YYEKEE (reference sequence). The CDR3 loop is CASSLAVTLGELFF.

This chain uses TRBV29-1 with TRBJ2-2; there is no DNA to check the TCRdb D call of TRBD2. Germline CDR1 SQVTM, CDR2 ANQGSEA. The CDR3 is 15 residues long. The CDR3 sequence is CSVLQPAGGPGELFF.

By frequency, this clonotype registers medium-sized. V is TRBV29-1 and J is TRBJ2-1; no DNA is available, so the TRBD1 call from TCRdb remains unchecked. CDR1 SQVTM and CDR2 ANQGSEA come from the germline V gene. CDR3 size: 12 residues. CDR3 protein: CSGGDREIEQFF.

The genes are TRBV6-4 and TRBJ2-1; with no DNA, the TCRdb D assignment of TRBD2 cannot be verified. CDR3 length: 13 residues. The V gene's germline CDR1 is MRHNA and CDR2 SNTAGT. The CDR3 loop reads CASERGGLNEQFF.

The chain's CDR3 is CSVEDWRENRGYEQYF. V usage is TRBV29-1 and J usage is TRBJ2-7; there is no DNA to check the TCRdb D call of TRBD1. In germline, CDR1 is SQVTM, CDR2 ANQGSEA. This CDR3 region has 16 residues.

This chain links TRBV20-1 with TRBJ2-7. In germline, CDR1 is DFQATT, CDR2 SNEGSKA (reference sequence). The CDR3 totals 11 residues. This chain's CDR3 is CSARSDREQYF.

This CDR3 reads CASSFLFDEQFF. V and J are TRBV12-3 or TRBV12-4 and TRBJ2-1. This CDR3 spans 12 amino acids.

This chain links TRBV7-8 with TRBJ2-1; the TRBD1 assignment by TCRdb is unverifiable without DNA. CDR1 SGHVS and CDR2 FQNEAQ come from the germline V gene. The CDR3 sequence is 15 residues long. The CDR3 sequence: CASSFLTGVYNEQFF.

The rearrangement joins TRBV15 to TRBJ2-2. CDR1 is LNHNV, CDR2 YYDKDF, per germline (reference sequence). The CDR3 is 14 residues long. The CDR3 spells CATSRVYDTGELFF.

This chain joins TRBV7-9 and TRBJ2-3; the TCRdb D gene call, TRBD1, has no DNA to confirm it. Germline CDR1 and CDR2: SEHNR and FQNEAQ (reference sequence). This CDR3 is built from 16 residues. CDR3 loop: CASSFETGGWTDTQYF.